The rows below give T cell receptor beta chains drawn from one sample of a study of OX40 agonist ivuxolimab in advanced cancers. Measured with immunoSEQ multiplex PCR; TCRdb has only the in-frame clones, and not every one. The table records 100,000 or so clones, around 95% of them present only once. The sample here was CD4+ or CD8+ T cells sorted from blood, taken in a trial of the OX40 agonist ivuxolimab. The receptors were sampled from an adult with an advanced solid tumor such as melanoma, head and neck, liver or kidney cancer. CDR3s include the opening cysteine and the closing phenylalanine or tryptophan. The D gene is left open where the match is weak. Part of the rows lack a size; the others show once, few, many or a class for expanded clones.

d_call clone_size j_call v_call cdr3_aa cdr3_nt
TRBD2 - TRBJ2-1 TRBV6-5 CASSLAGSYNEQFF TGTGCCAGCAGTTTAGCGGGCTCCTACAATGAGCAGTTCTTC
- - TRBJ2-7 TRBV27 CASSSQEQSYEQYF TGTGCCAGCAGTTCTCAGGAACAGTCCTACGAGCAGTACTTC
- - TRBJ1-2 TRBV25-1 CASSEGGQMFYGYTF TGTGCCAGCAGTGAGGGAGGACAGATGTTCTATGGCTACACCTTC
- - TRBJ1-2 TRBV5-6 CASSVALLEGYGYTF TGTGCCAGCAGCGTGGCCTTATTGGAGGGCTATGGCTACACCTTC
- - TRBJ2-1 TRBV7-9 CASSLAGLEGEQFF TGTGCCAGCAGCTTAGCTGGTCTAGAGGGTGAGCAGTTCTTC
TRBD2 - TRBJ2-7 TRBV5-4 CASSLALAGVYEQYF TGTGCCAGCAGCTTGGCCCTAGCGGGAGTCTACGAGCAGTACTTC
TRBD1 - TRBJ2-5 TRBV7-6 CASSLGAGGETQYF TGTGCCAGCAGCTTAGGGGCAGGGGGAGAGACCCAGTACTTC
- once TRBJ1-1 TRBV2 CASSPNRVEAFF TGTGCCAGCAGTCCGAACCGAGTTGAAGCTTTCTTT
- - TRBJ2-1 TRBV4-3 CASSQASYNEQFF TGCGCCAGCAGCCAAGCCTCTTACAATGAGCAGTTCTTC
- once TRBJ2-7 TRBV28 CASSFALYEQYF TGTGCCAGCAGTTTTGCGCTCTACGAGCAGTACTTC
TRBD1 once TRBJ2-7 TRBV6-1 CASGWDRGTYEQYF TGTGCCAGCGGATGGGACAGGGGAACCTACGAGCAGTACTTC
- - TRBJ2-5 TRBV7-9 CASSLGTVETQYF TGTGCCAGCAGCTTAGGAACAGTGGAGACCCAGTACTTC
- - TRBJ1-6 TRBV19 CASSIDRAPRGNSPLHF TGTGCCAGTAGTATAGATCGCGCACCGAGGGGCAATTCACCCCTCCACTTT
TRBD2 - TRBJ2-7 TRBV7-2 CASSLDGAGGYEQYF TGTGCCAGCAGCTTAGACGGGGCGGGAGGTTACGAGCAGTACTTC
TRBD2 - TRBJ2-3 TRBV9 CASSTPGLASPDTQYF TGTGCCAGCAGCACCCCGGGACTAGCTTCCCCAGATACGCAGTATTTT
TRBD2 - TRBJ2-7 TRBV13 CASSPSGGIHYEQYF TGTGCCAGCAGCCCTAGCGGGGGGATCCACTACGAGCAGTACTTC
- - TRBJ2-2 TRBV25-1 CASSEVAGELFF TGTGCCAGCAGTGAAGTCGCCGGGGAGCTGTTTTTT
- - TRBJ2-5 TRBV23-1 CASSQPLFMDFQETQYF TGCGCCAGCAGTCAACCCCTATTCATGGATTTCCAAGAGACCCAGTACTTC